The clone carrying this TCR beta chain was observed once. The antigen is unknown. Investigators isolated RNA and reverse transcribed it into cDNA to act as the sequencing template. Here immunoSEQ multiplex PCR was the method, and the copy in TCRdb shows in-frame clones only, minus some. The sample contains a few hundred thousand clones, 60% of which appear only once. The data stem from a study of CD8+ T cells in alopecia areata. Study observations and caveats: Across lesional scalp, and particularly alopecia totalis/universalis, clonality surpassed that of normal scalp.

Germline CDR1 and CDR2: LNHDA and SQIVND (reference sequence). The CDR3 sequence is 14 residues long. Deletions cut 8 bases from V and 10 bases from J, with 23 bases between. The treatment was: oral pan-JAK inhibitor, 5-10 mg twice daily. The input for sequencing was CD4+ T cells sorted from blood, taken at roughly week 52, from a patient treated with tofacitinib. The TCR originated in a human donor with alopecia areata. The J gene is TRBJ1-1, the V gene TRBV19; possible D gene TRBD1, 5 bases. The CDR3 region has the DNA TGTGCCAGTTCCGGAGGAGGGACCTACCACCCAGCTTTCTTT. The encoded protein is CASSGGGTYHPAFF.